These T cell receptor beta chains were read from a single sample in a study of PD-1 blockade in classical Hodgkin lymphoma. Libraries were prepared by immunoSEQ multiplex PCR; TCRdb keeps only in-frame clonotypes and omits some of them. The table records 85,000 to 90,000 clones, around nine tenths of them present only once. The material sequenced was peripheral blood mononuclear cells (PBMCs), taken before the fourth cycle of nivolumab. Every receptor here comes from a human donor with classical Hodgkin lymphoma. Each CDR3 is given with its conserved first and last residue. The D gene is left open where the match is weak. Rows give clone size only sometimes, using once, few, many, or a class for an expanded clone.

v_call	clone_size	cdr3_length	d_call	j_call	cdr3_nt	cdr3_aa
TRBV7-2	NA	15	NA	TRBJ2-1	TGTGCCAGCAGCTTAGACGGCGATGTTTTGTATGAGCAGTTCTTC	CASSLDGDVLYEQFF
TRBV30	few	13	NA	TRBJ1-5	TGTGCCTGGAGTGAGTTCGATTTGACGCCCCAGCATTTT	CAWSEFDLTPQHF
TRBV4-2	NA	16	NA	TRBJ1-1	TGTGCCAGCAGCCAGGATGGACAGCGTCTGAACACTGAAGCTTTCTTT	CASSQDGQRLNTEAFF
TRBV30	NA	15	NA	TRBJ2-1	TGTGCCTGGAGTAATACAGGACAGAGCATGGATGAGCAGTTCTTC	CAWSNTGQSMDEQFF
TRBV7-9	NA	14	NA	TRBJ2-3	TGTGCCAGCAGCCGGCCGGGACGCACAGATACGCAGTATTTT	CASSRPGRTDTQYF
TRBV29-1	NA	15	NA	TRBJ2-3	TGCAGCGTCGCCCGGAGGGGGGGTCCGACAGATACGCAGTATTTT	CSVARRGGPTDTQYF
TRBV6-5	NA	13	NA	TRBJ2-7	TGTGCCAGCAGCAGGGGCCCTGTGGGAGAGCAGTACTTC	CASSRGPVGEQYF
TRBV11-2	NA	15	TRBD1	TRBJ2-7	TGTGCCAGCAGCTTAGATCCGGGGACAGCCTACGAGCAGTACTTC	CASSLDPGTAYEQYF
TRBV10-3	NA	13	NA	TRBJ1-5	TGTGCCATCAGTGAATACAACGCGCAGCCCCAGCATTTT	CAISEYNAQPQHF
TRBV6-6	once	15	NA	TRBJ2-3	TGTGCCAGCAGGGGCCGGGACTCTAACACAGATACGCAGTATTTT	CASRGRDSNTDTQYF
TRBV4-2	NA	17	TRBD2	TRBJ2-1	TGTGCCAGCAGCCAACCCCCGTTAGCGGGGGGCTACAATGAGCAGTTCTTC	CASSQPPLAGGYNEQFF
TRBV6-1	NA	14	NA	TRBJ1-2	TGTGCCAGCATCACAGAGGGGGGCCTCGATGGCTACACCTTC	CASITEGGLDGYTF
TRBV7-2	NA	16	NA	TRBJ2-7	TGTGCCAGCAGCTTAGTGGGATGGACAGATACCTACGAGCAGTACTTC	CASSLVGWTDTYEQYF
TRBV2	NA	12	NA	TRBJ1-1	TGTGCCAGTAGTAACTGGAACACTGAAGCTTTCTTT	CASSNWNTEAFF
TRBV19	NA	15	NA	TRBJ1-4	TGTGCCAGTAGTATCCAGGGAGTAAGGGGCGAAAAACTGTTTTTT	CASSIQGVRGEKLFF
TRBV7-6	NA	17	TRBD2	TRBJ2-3	TGTGCCAGCAGCCTAATTTTGCAGCGGGGGATAACAGATACGCAGTATTTT	CASSLILQRGITDTQYF
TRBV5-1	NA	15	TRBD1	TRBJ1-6	TGCGCCAGCAGCTCGCAGGGGGGAGGTAATTCACCCCTCCACTTT	CASSSQGGGNSPLHF
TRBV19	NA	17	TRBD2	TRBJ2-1	TGTGCCAGTAGTCCCCGTCGAGCGGGGACGTCGGGAAATGAGCAGTTCTTC	CASSPRRAGTSGNEQFF
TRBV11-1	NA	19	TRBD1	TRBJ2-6	TGTGCCAGCAGCCCAAGGGGACAGGAATCTGAATACCGGGCCAACGTCCTGACTTTC	CASSPRGQESEYRANVLTF
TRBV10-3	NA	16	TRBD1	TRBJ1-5	TGTGCCATCAGTGCCGGGACAGGGATTGACCCGGGGCCCCAGCATTTT	CAISAGTGIDPGPQHF
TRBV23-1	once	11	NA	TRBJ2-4	TGCGCCAGCACCAGGCAAAACATTCAGTACTTC	CASTRQNIQYF
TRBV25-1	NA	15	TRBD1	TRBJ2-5	TGTGCCAGCAGTGAACCGACAGGGGGCGCGGAGACCCAGTACTTC	CASSEPTGGAETQYF
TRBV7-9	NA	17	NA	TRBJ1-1	TGTGCCAGCAGCCAATTCTCGGGGCCCTCGGGTAACACTGAAGCTTTCTTT	CASSQFSGPSGNTEAFF
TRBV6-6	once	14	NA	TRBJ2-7	TGTGCCAGCAGTTACGCGGCCGGGACCTACGAGCAGTACTTC	CASSYAAGTYEQYF
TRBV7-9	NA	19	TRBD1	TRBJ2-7	TGTGCCAGCAGCTACCGGGACAGGGGTGCGAGGCTCCAATCCTACGAGCAGTACTTC	CASSYRDRGARLQSYEQYF
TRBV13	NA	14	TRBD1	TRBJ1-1	TGTGCCAGCAGCTCCCGGGACAGCATCCTATGGGCTTTCTTT	CASSSRDSILWAFF
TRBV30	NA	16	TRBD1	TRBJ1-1	TGTGCCTGGTACCGGGACAGGGCAGTTCGGGCGGCTGAAGCTTTCTTT	CAWYRDRAVRAAEAFF